This TCR beta chain was profiled in a study of blood T cell repertoires in COVID-19. Study context: From T cells, B-cell-depleted T cells, or PBMCs came the material, which was cDNA or gDNA.

In the authors' workflow: Amplified reference gene primers provided the basis for estimating nucleated cell counts. This table comes from immunoSEQ multiplex PCR, and its TCRdb copy is limited to in-frame clones, with some not included. D and trimming come from the DNA, and the V and J calls and clone size come from that table. Altogether 150,000 to 200,000 clones are present, roughly 84% being singletons, with the ten largest covering 18%. Grouping used clinical history reported by participants in a survey and questionnaire. The sequencing sample was made of PBMCs or T cells enriched from blood (not recorded which). This receptor was obtained from a man between 60 and 70 years old who had recovered from COVID-19.

The CDR3 sequence: CATSDSGTGRFTEAFF. The CDR3 bases are TGTGCCACCAGTGATTCCGGGACAGGGCGCTTCACTGAAGCTTTCTTT. The J gene is TRBJ1-1, the V gene TRBV24-1, with 9 nucleotides matching TRBD1. Germline lookup yields CDR1 KGHDR and CDR2 SFDVKD. With 2 bases clipped from V and 4 bases from J, the junction kept 7 bases outside the gene matches. This CDR3 has 16 residues.